This T cell receptor beta chain was captured by sequencing in a study of shared clonotypes between healthy human individuals. This clone was seen only once. Its antigen remains unknown. Study results and caveats: The small donor group covered limited genetic and exposure diversity.

CDR3 size: 13 residues. The germline CDR1 and CDR2 sequences are MNHEY and SMNVEV (reference sequence). Deletions cut 3 bases from V and 6 bases from J, with 12 bases between. Deep level was the assay's run setting. In the original workflow: For the immunoSEQ data, sequences were junction-only without quality scores, so filtering differed. The method was immunoSEQ multiplex PCR; TCRdb's version includes in-frame clones alone and lacks a portion of them. The V and J calls and clone size are taken from that table; D and trimming were inferred from the DNA. The sample shows about 490,000 clones, roughly 80% of them seen only once.

This TCR was sampled from a woman aged 40-49 years in good health. Some clones in this sample may be carry-over from other donors' samples. Sample: PBMCs. The rearrangement links TRBV27 to TRBJ2-7; the D is unclear. The CDR3 sequence is CASSLGPVSEQYF. As DNA, the CDR3 is TGTGCCAGCAGTTTGGGCCCCGTTAGCGAGCAGTACTTC.